These 18 T cell receptor beta chains originate from one sample sequenced in a study of cytomegalovirus exposure and HLA in healthy donors. Primers for the PCR totalled 60 Vbeta and 13 Jbeta. Libraries were prepared by immunoSEQ multiplex PCR; TCRdb keeps only in-frame clonotypes and omits some of them. The data hold more than 200,000 clones, with approximately 70% observed a single time. The sequenced material came from PBMCs. The receptors come from a man aged 35-49 years in good health and CMV-seropositive.

As for this clone: The germline gene is not matched at one end of the junction; a read error may be the cause. The CDR3: CSSSPRGTNEKLFF. The CDR3 DNA reads as TGTTCCAGCAGCCCACGGGGGACTAATGAAAAACTGTTTTTT. The chain carries TRBV7-9 and TRBJ1-4; perhaps TRBD1 as D (5 bases). This CDR3 has 14 amino acids. Germline V CDR1 and CDR2: SEHNR, FQNEAQ (reference sequence).

The chain couples TRBV5-6 to TRBJ2-1, with D maybe TRBD1 (6 bases). The V end was cut by 2 bases, the J end by 1 base, with 10 bases between. Germline CDR1 and CDR2: SGHDT and YYEEEE. CDR3 length: 15 residues. The CDR3 is CASSFRQASYNEQFF. The CDR3 region has the DNA TGTGCCAGCAGCTTCCGACAGGCGTCCTACAATGAGCAGTTCTTC.

The V gene is TRBV7-6, the J gene TRBJ2-7; TRBD2 agrees at 9 bases. The CDR3 has 15 residues. Germline V gene sequence: CDR1 SGHVS, CDR2 FNYEAQ. After removal of 1 base from V and 3 bases from J, the junction contained 4 bases not matched to a gene. The CDR3 DNA reads as TGTGCCAGCAGCTTAGGTCCGACTAGCGGCTACGAGCAGTACTTC. Translating it yields CASSLGPTSGYEQYF.

The chain recombines TRBV5-4 with TRBJ1-5; D gene uncertain. CDR1 and CDR2 from the germline V gene are SGHNT and YYREEE (reference sequence). The V and J ends lost 1 base and 2 bases respectively, with 4 bases between them. The CDR3 is made up of 13 amino acids. This CDR3 is CASSLSGNQPQHF. For the CDR3, the DNA is TGTGCCAGCAGCTTGTCTGGCAATCAGCCCCAGCATTTT. Drawing the rest from reference TRBV5-4 and TRBJ1-5, the complete variable domain is ETGVTQSPTHLIKTRGQQVTLRCSSQSGHNTVSWYQQALGQGPQFIFQYYREEENGRGNFPPRFSGLQFPNYSSELNVNALELDDSALYLCASSLSGNQPQHFGDGTRLSIL.

V usage is TRBV29-1 and J usage is TRBJ2-2; 9 nucleotides agree with TRBD1. This CDR3 is 14 amino acids long. Germline values: CDR1 SQVTM, CDR2 ANQGSEA. The V segment lost 7 bases and the J segment 4 bases; nucleotides outside the gene matches: 7. The CDR3 coding sequence is TGCAGCGCTAGGGACAGGGCGCGCACCGGGGAGCTGTTTTTT. Its protein product is CSARDRARTGELFF.

V gene TRBV4-1 combines with J gene TRBJ2-7; TRBD2 aligns across 11 bases. This CDR3 is built from 15 residues. V dropped 2 bases and J dropped 4; count of bases not matched to a gene: 4. Germline V lookup: CDR1 MGHRA, CDR2 YSYEKL. For the CDR3, the DNA is TGCGCCAGCAGCCAATCGGGGACTAGCGGATACGAGCAGTACTTC. Protein sequence: CASSQSGTSGYEQYF.

The gene calls are TRBV11-2 and TRBJ1-3; weak D call: TRBD1 (6 bases). Germline V gene lookup returns CDR1 SGHAT and CDR2 FQNNGV. CDR3 size: 15 residues. V dropped 1 base and J dropped 2 bases, with 9 bases sitting between them. The CDR3 protein is CASSLVGGPGNTIYF. The CDR3 bases are TGTGCCAGCAGCTTAGTTGGGGGCCCTGGAAACACCATATATTTT.

The rearrangement links TRBV5-1 to TRBJ2-3, with 8 bases aligning to TRBD2. Germline CDR1 reads SGHRS; CDR2 reads YFSETQ. The length of the CDR3 is 16 residues. J lost 2 bases, V lost 0 bases, and 5 bases had no gene match. The CDR3 loop is CASSLGTSGTTDTQYF. The CDR3 bases are TGCGCCAGCAGCTTGGGAACTAGCGGAACCACAGATACGCAGTATTTT.

This chain connects TRBV19 to TRBJ1-5, with D perhaps matching TRBD1 (6 bases). Germline loops: CDR1 LNHDA, CDR2 SQIVND (reference sequence). Between the trimmed V and J ends, which lost 5 bases and 0 bases, there was a span of 17 bases. The CDR3 consists of 17 residues. The CDR3 DNA reads as TGTGCCAGTAGTCCTCCCAGGGGATGGGGTAGCAATCAGCCCCAGCATTTT. It translates to CASSPPRGWGSNQPQHF.

The V and J genes are TRBV13 and TRBJ1-2; tentative D call: TRBD1 (5 bases). The germline V gene encodes CDR1 PRHDT and CDR2 FYEKMQ (reference sequence). Trimming shortened V by 3 bases and J by 4 bases, and 18 bases separated the two germline ends. This CDR3 region has 16 residues. The CDR3 protein is CASSFIRRGLVYGYTF. The CDR3 bases are TGTGCCAGCAGCTTTATCAGGAGGGGATTAGTCTATGGCTACACCTTC.

This clone was observed a few times. The CDR3 sequence is CASSPPDTAQPQHF. The CDR3 DNA reads TGTGCCAGCTCACCACCGGACACGGCTCAGCCCCAGCATTTT. This chain links TRBV18 with TRBJ1-5; D is possibly TRBD1 (5 bases). The CDR3 runs to 14 residues. Trimming left V 0 bases short and J 6 bases short, with 9 bases between. The germline V gene has CDR1 KGHSH and CDR2 LQKENI.

As DNA, the CDR3 is TGCGCCAGCAGTGAAATTTGGGGCGACACCGGGGAGCTGTTTTTT. It translates to CASSEIWGDTGELFF. V and J are TRBV10-1 and TRBJ2-2; perhaps TRBD1 as D (5 bases). Looked up from germline, CDR1 is WNHNN and CDR2 is SYGVQD (reference sequence). The CDR3 has 15 residues. V lost 3 bases and J 3 bases, leaving 11 bases between the germline ends.

The chain couples TRBV14 to TRBJ2-1; 12 positions match TRBD2. Losses at the gene ends were 2 bases for V and 3 bases for J; bases not matched to a gene: 2. The CDR3 covers 16 residues. Germline CDR1 and CDR2: SGHDN and FVKESK. CDR3 nucleotides: TGTGCCAGCAGCCAACCTAGCGGGGGGGTCTACAATGAGCAGTTCTTC. Amino acid sequence: CASSQPSGGVYNEQFF. Together with reference TRBV14 and TRBJ2-1, the CDR3 gives the full variable domain: EAGVTQFPSHSVIEKGQTVTLRCDPISGHDNLYWYRRVMGKEIKFLLHFVKESKQDESGMPNNRFLAERTGGTYSTLKVQPAELEDSGVYFCASSQPSGGVYNEQFFGPGTRLTVL.

This chain connects TRBV11-2 to TRBJ2-7; D possibly corresponds to TRBD2 (6 bases). Per the germline V gene, CDR1 is SGHAT and CDR2 is FQNNGV. V lost 1 base to trimming and J lost 3 bases, with 10 bases between them. The CDR3 contains 14 residues. The CDR3 nucleotides are TGTGCCAGCAGCTTAGCGGGGGACGGCTACGAGCAGTACTTC. Translation: CASSLAGDGYEQYF.

In this sample, this clone turned up a few times. This chain joins TRBV6-1 and TRBJ2-7, with 7 nucleotides matching TRBD1. Germline-derived CDR1 and CDR2 are MNHNS and SASEGT. Trimming removed 7 bases from V and 2 bases from J; junction bases left unmatched: 8. The length of the CDR3 is 14 residues. The CDR3: CASNRQGNTYEQYF. For the CDR3, the DNA is TGTGCCAGCAATAGACAGGGTAACACCTACGAGCAGTACTTC.

This sequence joins TRBV28 and TRBJ1-5; 9 bases align to TRBD1. Germline lookup yields CDR1 MDHEN and CDR2 SYDVKM. Germline trimming cut 7 bases from V and 3 bases from J; bases unmatched to any gene: 7. The length of the CDR3 is 15 residues. The CDR3 DNA is TGTGCCAGCAACCCGGGACAGGGAAACAATCAGCCCCAGCATTTT. Translation: CASNPGQGNNQPQHF.

The rearrangement uses TRBV13 and TRBJ2-7, with no clear D. V lost 1 base, J lost 0 bases, and 10 bases lay in between. The CDR3 has 15 residues. Germline CDR1 reads PRHDT; CDR2 reads FYEKMQ (reference sequence). This CDR3 reads CASSLVASSSYEQYF. CDR3 sequence (DNA): TGTGCCAGCAGCTTAGTCGCTAGTTCCTCCTACGAGCAGTACTTC.

CDR3 in DNA: TGCGCCAGCAGCCAAGATAGAGGACTAGCGGTGACCCAGTACTTC. Translation gives CASSQDRGLAVTQYF. The rearrangement uses TRBV4-1 and TRBJ2-5; 10 nucleotides align to TRBD2. CDR1 is MGHRA and CDR2 is YSYEKL in the germline V gene. The CDR3 covers 15 residues. The V segment lost 0 bases and the J segment 7 bases; nucleotides outside the gene matches: 5.